This is a list of T cell receptor beta chains from one sample in a study of shared clonotypes between healthy human individuals. Sequencing used immunoSEQ multiplex PCR; TCRdb keeps in-frame clones, though not all of them. The sample records millions of clones, about 92% being singletons. The sequenced sample consisted of naive CD8+ T cells from PBMCs. Receptors were obtained from a man younger than 35 in good health. Some clones in this sample may be carry-over from other donors' samples. Both conserved end residues are part of each CDR3. D genes are given only for firm matches. Clone size appears in some rows only: once, few, many, or a class for an expanded clone.

J gene: TRBJ2-5
V gene: TRBV27
clone size: NA
D gene: TRBD2
CDR3 DNA: TGTGCCAGCATCGGCGGGAGCATCCAAGAGACCCAGTACTTC
CDR3 protein: CASIGGSIQETQYF

J gene: TRBJ1-1
V gene: TRBV9
clone size: NA
D gene: TRBD1
CDR3 DNA: TGTGCCAGCAGCGGAGGCGGTGGGGGACAGGGAGGGGTTGGGACTGAAGCTTTCTTT
CDR3 protein: CASSGGGGGQGGVGTEAFF

J gene: TRBJ1-4
V gene: TRBV7-9
clone size: NA
D gene: NA
CDR3 DNA: TGTGCCAGCACCACCGGAGACCGAGGAACTAATGAAAAACTGTTTTTT
CDR3 protein: CASTTGDRGTNEKLFF

J gene: TRBJ1-1
V gene: TRBV2
clone size: NA
D gene: TRBD1
CDR3 DNA: TGTGCCAGCAGTGAAAGGGTGGGGAGACAGGGGAACACTGAAGCTTTCTTT
CDR3 protein: CASSERVGRQGNTEAFF

J gene: TRBJ1-5
V gene: TRBV5-6
clone size: NA
D gene: NA
CDR3 DNA: TGTGCCAGCAGCATGGCCGTTAGCAATCAGCCCCAGCATTTT
CDR3 protein: CASSMAVSNQPQHF

J gene: TRBJ2-2
V gene: TRBV4-2
clone size: NA
D gene: NA
CDR3 DNA: TGTGCCAGCAGTCAGCCAGGGACGTCATCGCCCGGGGAGCTGTTTTTT
CDR3 protein: CASSQPGTSSPGELFF

J gene: TRBJ2-7
V gene: TRBV5-1
clone size: NA
D gene: TRBD2
CDR3 DNA: TGCGCCAGCAGCTTGGGGCCGGGACTAGCGGGAGGATCGTCCTACGAGCAGTACTTC
CDR3 protein: CASSLGPGLAGGSSYEQYF

J gene: TRBJ2-5
V gene: TRBV5-1
clone size: NA
D gene: NA
CDR3 DNA: TGCGCCAGCAGCTTGTCGGAAATTAGCGAGACCCAGTACTTC
CDR3 protein: CASSLSEISETQYF

J gene: TRBJ2-1
V gene: TRBV6-6
clone size: NA
D gene: NA
CDR3 DNA: TGTGCCAGCAGTTATAATGGCAGGGAAAACAATGAGCAGTTCTTC
CDR3 protein: CASSYNGRENNEQFF

J gene: TRBJ2-5
V gene: TRBV9
clone size: NA
D gene: NA
CDR3 DNA: TGTGCCAGCAGCCCCCAGGGACGTATGGAGACCCAGTACTTC
CDR3 protein: CASSPQGRMETQYF

J gene: TRBJ1-4
V gene: TRBV9
clone size: few
D gene: TRBD1
CDR3 DNA: TGTGCCAGCAGCGTGTCCGACAGGGGCGGCGAAAAACTGTTTTTT
CDR3 protein: CASSVSDRGGEKLFF

J gene: TRBJ2-5
V gene: TRBV19
clone size: NA
D gene: NA
CDR3 DNA: TGTGCCAGTAGACAGGGTTTAGAGACCCAGTACTTC
CDR3 protein: CASRQGLETQYF

J gene: TRBJ2-1
V gene: TRBV25-1
clone size: NA
D gene: NA
CDR3 DNA: TGTGCCAGCAGTCGAGGGTTTAAGTTCTTC
CDR3 protein: CASSRGFKFF

J gene: TRBJ1-1
V gene: TRBV9
clone size: NA
D gene: TRBD1
CDR3 DNA: TGTGCCAGCAGCCCAAGACAGGGCAGCACTGAAGCTTTCTTT
CDR3 protein: CASSPRQGSTEAFF

J gene: TRBJ2-5
V gene: TRBV2
clone size: NA
D gene: TRBD2
CDR3 DNA: TGTGCCAGCAGCTCCACTAGCGGGAGGGCGTGGGAGACCCAGTACTTC
CDR3 protein: CASSSTSGRAWETQYF

J gene: TRBJ2-3
V gene: TRBV4-1
clone size: NA
D gene: NA
CDR3 DNA: TGCGCCAGCAGCCATCCGAGAGGGTTTGATACGCAGTATTTT
CDR3 protein: CASSHPRGFDTQYF

J gene: TRBJ2-1
V gene: TRBV7-9
clone size: once
D gene: NA
CDR3 DNA: TGTGCCAGCCCCACAAGCAATGAGCAGTTCTTC
CDR3 protein: CASPTSNEQFF

J gene: TRBJ2-7
V gene: TRBV6-6
clone size: NA
D gene: NA
CDR3 DNA: TGTGCCAGCAGCCCCCCGCCCAGGGAGACCGCCTACGAGCAGTACTTC
CDR3 protein: CASSPPPRETAYEQYF

J gene: TRBJ2-3
V gene: TRBV9
clone size: NA
D gene: NA
CDR3 DNA: TGTGCCAGCAGCGTAGGGCGCGGGACAACAGATACGCAGTATTTT
CDR3 protein: CASSVGRGTTDTQYF

J gene: TRBJ2-7
V gene: TRBV5-1
clone size: NA
D gene: TRBD1
CDR3 DNA: TGCGCCAGCAGCTTACAGGGGGCGGACGAGCAGTACTTC
CDR3 protein: CASSLQGADEQYF

J gene: TRBJ2-5
V gene: TRBV28
clone size: NA
D gene: NA
CDR3 DNA: TGTGCCAGCAGTACGGGTCTCGGAGAGACCCAGTACTTC
CDR3 protein: CASSTGLGETQYF

J gene: TRBJ2-7
V gene: TRBV7-6
clone size: NA
D gene: NA
CDR3 DNA: TGTGCCAGCAGCTTAAACGGAGGCGGCGGAGAGCAGTACTTC
CDR3 protein: CASSLNGGGGEQYF

J gene: TRBJ2-7
V gene: TRBV19
clone size: NA
D gene: TRBD1
CDR3 DNA: TGTGCCACCTCGGGACAGGGCTACGAGCAGTACTTC
CDR3 protein: CATSGQGYEQYF

J gene: TRBJ2-7
V gene: TRBV2
clone size: NA
D gene: NA
CDR3 DNA: TGTGCCAGCAGTGATCGAACAGGGAGCTTTGGCGAGCAGTACTTC
CDR3 protein: CASSDRTGSFGEQYF

J gene: TRBJ2-1
V gene: TRBV4-1
clone size: NA
D gene: NA
CDR3 DNA: TGCGCCAGCAGCCAAGTCTCAGGGATCAGGGTCTACAATGAGCAGTTCTTC
CDR3 protein: CASSQVSGIRVYNEQFF

J gene: TRBJ2-7
V gene: TRBV7-9
clone size: NA
D gene: NA
CDR3 DNA: TGTGCCAGCAGCGGGGGCAGGGGAACTCAGTACTTC
CDR3 protein: CASSGGRGTQYF

J gene: TRBJ2-1
V gene: TRBV4-3
clone size: NA
D gene: NA
CDR3 DNA: TGCGCCAGCAGCCACATACCTAGAAATGAGCAGTTCTTC
CDR3 protein: CASSHIPRNEQFF

J gene: TRBJ1-1
V gene: TRBV19
clone size: NA
D gene: NA
CDR3 DNA: TGTGCCAGTAGTTTCGCGGGGACATTGAACACTGAAGCTTTCTTT
CDR3 protein: CASSFAGTLNTEAFF

J gene: TRBJ2-3
V gene: TRBV14
clone size: NA
D gene: NA
CDR3 DNA: TGTGCCAGCAGCCCCCTGGCGACTAGCACAGATACGCAGTATTTT
CDR3 protein: CASSPLATSTDTQYF

J gene: TRBJ2-2
V gene: TRBV9
clone size: once
D gene: NA
CDR3 DNA: TGTGCCAGCAGGGGGGAAGGAACGAACACCGGGGAGCTGTTTTTT
CDR3 protein: CASRGEGTNTGELFF

J gene: TRBJ2-1
V gene: TRBV9
clone size: few
D gene: NA
CDR3 DNA: TGTGCCAGCGGAGTCGGGGGTGAGCAGTTCTTC
CDR3 protein: CASGVGGEQFF

J gene: TRBJ2-5
V gene: TRBV5-6
clone size: NA
D gene: NA
CDR3 DNA: TGTGCCAGCAGTCTTTCGGGACAAGAGACCCAGTACTTC
CDR3 protein: CASSLSGQETQYF

J gene: TRBJ2-3
V gene: TRBV9
clone size: once
D gene: NA
CDR3 DNA: TGTGCCAGCAGCGTAGCTGGGGTAGCGGAGGTCCAAACAGATACGCAGTATTTT
CDR3 protein: CASSVAGVAEVQTDTQYF

J gene: TRBJ1-1
V gene: TRBV6-6
clone size: NA
D gene: NA
CDR3 DNA: TGTGCCAGCAAGGGTGGTGGGAACACTGAAGCTTTCTTT
CDR3 protein: CASKGGGNTEAFF

J gene: TRBJ2-5
V gene: TRBV9
clone size: NA
D gene: TRBD2
CDR3 DNA: TGTGCCAGCAGCCCGACTAGCGGGATGGGGGAGACCCAGTACTTC
CDR3 protein: CASSPTSGMGETQYF

J gene: TRBJ1-2
V gene: TRBV28
clone size: NA
D gene: NA
CDR3 DNA: TGTGCCAGCAGTTTAATAGGACAGTGGATGGGCTACACCTTC
CDR3 protein: CASSLIGQWMGYTF

J gene: TRBJ2-2
V gene: TRBV7-6
clone size: once
D gene: NA
CDR3 DNA: TGTGCCAGCAGCTTAGCGAGGACGCAGCTGGACACCGGGGAGCTGTTTTTT
CDR3 protein: CASSLARTQLDTGELFF

J gene: TRBJ1-2
V gene: TRBV9
clone size: NA
D gene: TRBD1
CDR3 DNA: TGTGCCAGCAGCGGAGGGGGCGCGGGTGGCTACACCTTC
CDR3 protein: CASSGGGAGGYTF

J gene: TRBJ2-7
V gene: TRBV6-1
clone size: NA
D gene: TRBD2
CDR3 DNA: TGTGCCAGCAGTGCCGGGGGGACCTCCTACGAGCAGTACTTC
CDR3 protein: CASSAGGTSYEQYF

J gene: TRBJ2-3
V gene: TRBV6-5
clone size: NA
D gene: NA
CDR3 DNA: TGTGCCAGCAGTTACTCCGGAGGCGAACACGCAGATACGCAGTATTTT
CDR3 protein: CASSYSGGEHADTQYF

J gene: TRBJ2-3
V gene: TRBV28
clone size: NA
D gene: NA
CDR3 DNA: TGTGCCAGCAGTTTCCGGAGTGCAGATACGCAGTATTTT
CDR3 protein: CASSFRSADTQYF

J gene: TRBJ1-5
V gene: TRBV19
clone size: NA
D gene: NA
CDR3 DNA: TGTGCCAGTAGAAACTTGGACGGCAACAATCAGCCCCAGCATTTT
CDR3 protein: CASRNLDGNNQPQHF

J gene: TRBJ2-1
V gene: TRBV5-1
clone size: NA
D gene: NA
CDR3 DNA: TGCGCCAGCAGCTGGAGTCGGACAGAATCCTACAATGAGCAGTTCTTC
CDR3 protein: CASSWSRTESYNEQFF

J gene: TRBJ2-1
V gene: TRBV7-9
clone size: NA
D gene: TRBD2
CDR3 DNA: TGTGCCAGCAGTACCCTAGCGGAGACATCCTACAATGAGCAGTTCTTC
CDR3 protein: CASSTLAETSYNEQFF

J gene: TRBJ1-1
V gene: TRBV30
clone size: few
D gene: NA
CDR3 DNA: TGTGCCTGGGGTAGGATTCCAGCGAACACTGAAGCTTTCTTT
CDR3 protein: CAWGRIPANTEAFF